This T cell receptor (beta chain) was identified during a study of OX40 agonist ivuxolimab in advanced cancers. Regarding the complete study: Ivuxolimab was an agonistic, fully human IgG2 monoclonal antibody directed against OX40 (CD134), a costimulatory receptor. Intravenous ivuxolimab was administered to patients every 2 weeks at six dose levels: 0.01, 0.1, 0.3, 1.5, 3 and 10 mg/kg. Among the approximately 50 dose-escalation patients, some 20 had hepatocellular carcinoma, roughly 15 melanoma, 9 renal cell carcinoma and 9 head and neck cancer. In the dose-escalation cohort, roughly 80% of patients were male, and the mean age was approximately 64 years, with a range of about 20 to 90. Patients were allowed to have had prior anti-PD-1, anti-PD-L1 or anti-CTLA-4 therapy, and approximately 43% of the dose-escalation patients had previously received checkpoint inhibitors. Partial responses were achieved by three dose-escalation patients, of whom one had hepatocellular carcinoma and two had cutaneous melanoma. Peripheral TCRbeta sequencing aimed to test whether ivuxolimab altered TCR sequence diversity and caused clonal T-cell expansion. The monotherapy dose-escalation portion (N of about 52 patients) of the phase I ivuxolimab trial is reported in the paper. Results and caveats for the whole study, not just this receptor: Low levels of normalized T-cell clonal expansion were also seen in some nonresponding patients. After ivuxolimab, expanded clones were on average more numerous among CD8+ T cells than among CD4+ T cells. Which antigens the clonally expanded peripheral T cells were specific for was not determined. In the 0.1-3.0 mg/kg groups, partial responders were among the patients with the lowest normalized peripheral clonal expansion, particularly in CD8+ T cells. At doses from 0.1 to 3.0 mg/kg, clonal expansion was seen in both CD4+ and CD8+ blood T cells between baseline and week 6.

To sequence the TCRbeta CDR3 region, genomic DNA was isolated from the sorted cells. The immunoSEQ Assay was used to sequence the TCRbeta CDR3 regions. TCRdb obtained this table from immuneACCESS and retained in-frame rearrangements with V and J assigned. These tables miss some clones; where compared with another copy, unresolved V genes account for less than half of the shortfall, and the remainder is unexplained. In all, the sample holds 20,000 to 25,000 clones, and about 83% of those were seen once. The ten largest clones take up around 40% of the sample. The trial excluded patients who had a history of autoimmune disease or were on systemic immunosuppression. Peripheral blood for TCR sequencing was collected from all dose cohorts at baseline, on cycle 4 day 1, and on cycle 7 day 1. Samples were obtained from an open-label, multicenter, first-in-human phase I dose-escalation trial of ivuxolimab. Adults with locally advanced or metastatic melanoma, renal cell, hepatocellular, or head and neck squamous cell carcinoma were enrolled in the trial. Before TCR sequencing, CD4+ T cells and CD8+ T cells were sorted from peripheral blood as separate populations.

V was cut back by 2 bases and J by 3 bases, leaving a gap of 14 bases between them. The CDR3 runs 16 residues from the cysteine to the phenylalanine. The read is trimmed to its CDR3 DNA, 48 bases read in frame from base 1. The germline V gene yields MNHEY for CDR1 and SVGAGI for CDR2. Notes on this clone: No cognate antigen has been identified for it. The input lacks base qualities; no much larger clone sits a single base away.

The material sequenced was CD4+ or CD8+ T cells sorted from blood, taken in a trial of the OX40 agonist ivuxolimab. In this chain, TRBV6-5 is recombined with TRBJ1-3; a tentative D call is TRBD1 (5 bases match). The TCR was taken from an adult with an advanced solid tumor such as melanoma, head and neck, liver or kidney cancer. This receptor has the CDR3 CASSYVGGGDGNTIYF. The bases are TGTGCCAGCAGTTACGTCGGGGGAGGGGATGGAAACACCATATATTTT.